The 24 T cell receptor beta chains in this list originate from one sample, sequenced in a study of early T cells in non-severe SARS-CoV-2 infection (dated by TCRdb to the early 2020s). The method behind the library was 5' RACE. Sequenced using a NextSeq 500. The public reads were quality trimmed at Q25 with fastp and then assembled into clones with MiXCR by TCRdb, keeping productive beta chains. Each entry is one CDR3 protein sequence, shown with its most common DNA and genes. The sample profile shows under 85,000 distinct CDR3 sequences; 10% to 15% of them were found once. Of the sample, about 1% falls within the top ten clones. Material: whole blood. Every receptor here comes from an adult who was a healthcare worker with PCR-confirmed SARS-CoV-2 infection or an uninfected control (not recorded which).

This clonotype was seen at least ten times. The CDR3 loop is CSVSATGFSGANVLTF. The CDR3 nucleotides read TGCAGTGTAAGTGCAACGGGGTTCTCCGGGGCCAACGTCCTGACTTTC. The rearrangement uses TRBV20-1 and TRBJ2-6; weak D call: TRBD2 (5 bases). Germline CDR1 is DFQATT and CDR2 is SNEGSKA (reference sequence). V was pared by 7 bases and J by 4 bases, with 20 bases between. This CDR3 spans 16 amino acids.

This clonotype occurred a few times. This chain links TRBV2 with TRBJ1-1; 7 bases fit TRBD1. CDR3 length: 14 residues. The germline V gene has CDR1 SNHLY and CDR2 FYNNEI. Losses at the gene ends were 8 bases for V and 3 bases for J; bases not matched to a gene: 9. CDR3 DNA: TGTGCCAGCCTAGCGGACAGGTGGGACACTGAAGCTTTCTTT. Amino acids: CASLADRWDTEAFF.

This clonotype was seen a few times. The V and J genes are TRBV20-1 and TRBJ2-7; TRBD1 agrees at 10 bases. The V gene end was trimmed by 6 bases and the J gene end by 6 bases; junction bases not matched to a gene: 5. Germline V gene data show CDR1 as DFQATT and CDR2 as SNEGSKA (reference sequence). This CDR3 spans 12 amino acids. The CDR3 DNA is TGCAGTGCACGGGACAGGGGCGGCGAGCAGTACTTC. Protein: CSARDRGGEQYF.

This clonotype was counted a few times. This chain links TRBV20-1 with TRBJ2-1; D is possibly TRBD2 (6 bases). Germline V gene data show CDR1 as DFQATT and CDR2 as SNEGSKA (reference sequence). V lost 0 bases, J lost 3 bases, and 9 bases lay in between. This CDR3 is built from 14 residues. The CDR3 DNA sequence: TGCAGTGCTAGAGAGCGGGGAGACTACAATGAGCAGTTCTTC. Its protein product is CSARERGDYNEQFF.

This clonotype was counted ten times or more. The J gene is TRBJ1-5, the V gene TRBV6-4, with D unresolved. Germline CDR1 reads MRHNA; CDR2 reads SNTAGT. There are 17 residues in the CDR3. Trimming took 8 bases from V and 1 from J, leaving 21 bases between them. The CDR3 protein is CASLQSTAYRSNQPQHF. The CDR3 DNA reads TGTGCCAGCCTACAATCAACGGCGTATAGGAGCAATCAGCCCCAGCATTTT.

By proportion, this clonotype is medium-sized. The rearrangement uses TRBV20-1 and TRBJ1-1, with a tentative D call TRBD1 (6 bases). The V and J ends lost 6 bases and 4 bases respectively, with 18 bases between them. Germline V gives CDR1 DFQATT, CDR2 SNEGSKA (reference sequence). CDR3 length equals 14 residues. The CDR3 nucleotides read TGCAGTGCCAAAGACCCAGGGGAGGCCACTGAAGCTTTCTTT. Its translation: CSAKDPGEATEAFF.

The J gene is TRBJ2-3, the V gene TRBV18, with D tentatively TRBD1 or TRBD2 (5 bases each). This CDR3 has 16 amino acids. Germline lookup yields CDR1 KGHSH and CDR2 LQKENI. Trimming removed 2 bases from V and 2 bases from J, with 14 bases in between. The DNA for the CDR3 is TGTGCCAGCTCACCATGGACGGGGCATGACACAGATACGCAGTATTTT. It codes for CASSPWTGHDTDTQYF.

The rearrangement links TRBV4-3 to TRBJ2-7; TRBD1 matches 7 bases. The CDR3 is made up of 15 amino acids. The V gene end was trimmed by 2 bases and the J gene end by 4 bases; junction bases not matched to a gene: 8. Per the germline V gene, CDR1 is LGHNA and CDR2 is YSLEER. Here the CDR3 DNA reads TGCGCCAGCAGCCAACTTGGACAGGATCGGTACGAGCAGTACTTC. It yields the protein CASSQLGQDRYEQYF.

This clonotype was observed a handful of times. The rearrangement uses TRBV25-1 and TRBJ2-7, with a possible D match to TRBD1 (5 bases). The V end lost 4 bases, the J end lost 9 bases, and 13 bases lay between the germline ends. The germline CDR1 and CDR2 sequences are MGHDK and SYGVNS. CDR3 length: 12 amino acids. Here the CDR3 reads CASSGRVSSQYF. The CDR3 bases are TGTGCCAGCAGTGGCAGGGTCTCGTCGCAGTACTTC.

This clonotype was picked up a small number of times. The chain links TRBV12-3 or TRBV12-4 to TRBJ2-1; 7 bases map to TRBD2. V trimming: 6 bases; J trimming: 6 bases; junction bases outside the gene matches: 11. CDR3 length equals 15 residues. For the CDR3, the DNA is TGTGCCAGCAGGCCCGAGGGAGCGGGGCTCAATGAGCAGTTCTTC. This sequence encodes CASRPEGAGLNEQFF.

This clonotype has more than one count but fewer than ten. This chain connects TRBV29-1 to TRBJ2-7; D uncertain. Per germline, CDR1 SQVTM and CDR2 ANQGSEA. CDR3 size: 12 residues. Trimming stripped 4 bases from V and 3 bases from J, with 10 bases between. DNA for the CDR3: TGCAGCGTTGCCCCCCGCGGCTACGAGCAGTACTTC. Protein product: CSVAPRGYEQYF.

The chain couples TRBV7-9 to TRBJ2-1, with 9 positions matching TRBD2. The junction had 16 bases not matched to a gene; V was cut back by 6 bases and J by 4 bases. The CDR3 totals 18 residues. Germline V gene lookup returns CDR1 SEHNR and CDR2 FQNEAQ (reference sequence). CDR3 nucleotides: TGTGCCAGCAGTTCAAGAAGGCCGGGACTAGCCTTATACAATGAGCAGTTCTTC. This translates into CASSSRRPGLALYNEQFF.

This clonotype was seen ten or more times. The J gene is TRBJ2-4, the V gene TRBV5-1, with D maybe TRBD1 (6 bases). Per the germline V gene, CDR1 is SGHRS and CDR2 is YFSETQ. This CDR3 is 16 amino acids long. V was trimmed by 3 bases and J by 0 bases, leaving 13 bases between them. The CDR3 DNA is TGCGCCAGCAGCTCAGGGGTCTTCCTAGCCAAAAACATTCAGTACTTC. It translates to CASSSGVFLAKNIQYF.

CDR3 sequence: CASSQGLAGIYEQYF. In DNA, the CDR3 is TGTGCCAGCAGCCAAGGGCTAGCGGGAATATACGAGCAGTACTTC. The chain is built from TRBV14 and TRBJ2-7, with 9 positions matching TRBD2. The germline CDR1 and CDR2 sequences are SGHDN and FVKESK. J was trimmed by 4 bases and V by 1 base; bases with no gene match: 5. The CDR3 extends over 15 amino acids.

The J gene is TRBJ2-7, the V gene TRBV20-1; D is possibly TRBD1 (5 bases). The CDR3 is 13 amino acids. Trimming pared 5 bases from V and 0 bases from J, leaving 11 bases between. Germline lookup yields CDR1 DFQATT and CDR2 SNEGSKA (reference sequence). DNA of the CDR3: TGCAGTGCTTGGAAGACAGCCTCCTACGAGCAGTACTTC. Amino acid sequence: CSAWKTASYEQYF.

There are a few counts of this clonotype. This chain connects TRBV2 to TRBJ1-6, with D maybe TRBD1 (5 bases). The ends were cut back, 6 bases at V and 3 bases at J, with 6 bases in the middle. This CDR3 contains 13 residues. CDR1 and CDR2 (germline): SNHLY, FYNNEI. The CDR3 DNA reads TGTGCCAGCAGCGGGGGCTATAATTCACCCCTCCACTTT. The encoded protein is CASSGGYNSPLHF.

This clonotype was counted many times. The chain employs TRBV10-2 and TRBJ2-7; D is possibly TRBD1 (5 bases). Trimming cost V 6 bases and J 4 bases, with 10 bases left between them. CDR3 length: 12 residues. The germline V gene has CDR1 WSHSY and CDR2 SAAADI. CDR3 coding DNA: TGCGCCAGCAGCTTGACAGAGTACGAGCAGTACTTC. It specifies CASSLTEYEQYF.

This clonotype has a count of ten or more. V usage is TRBV12-3 or TRBV12-4 and J usage is TRBJ2-2; tentatively, D is TRBD2 (6 bases). Trimming removed 3 bases at V and 0 bases at J, with 8 bases between. CDR3 length: 15 residues. CDR3 sequence: CASSFRGTNTGELFF. In DNA, the CDR3 is TGTGCCAGCAGTTTTCGGGGGACGAACACCGGGGAGCTGTTTTTT.

For this clonotype: The conserved final phenylalanine or tryptophan is absent from the CDR3, which likely points to a read error. The V and J genes are TRBV29-1 and TRBJ2-7, with a possible D match to TRBD1 (7 bases). The CDR3 covers 12 residues. The germline V gene encodes CDR1 SQVTM and CDR2 ANQGSEA. The CDR3 nucleotides read TGCGGCGTTGGAGGGGGCGACTACGAGCAGTACTCC. As protein: CGVGGGDYEQYS.

This clonotype was recorded at least ten times. The chain carries TRBV7-2 and TRBJ1-1; D is unclear. CDR3 length: 12 amino acids. Trimming shortened V by 5 bases and J by 5 bases, and 9 bases separated the two germline ends. Germline values: CDR1 SGHTA, CDR2 FQGNSA. Written as DNA, the CDR3 is TGTGCCAGCAGCCCTGTAGGGACTGAAGCTTTCTTT. It codes for CASSPVGTEAFF.

This clonotype was picked up many times. The chain uses TRBV20-1 and TRBJ2-1, with 7 bases identical to TRBD2. The junction had 10 bases not matched to a gene; V was cut back by 6 bases and J by 2 bases. Looked up from germline, CDR1 is DFQATT and CDR2 is SNEGSKA (reference sequence). The CDR3 runs to 15 residues. The CDR3 is CSATQPGGPYNEQFF. CDR3 bases: TGCAGTGCAACCCAGCCGGGAGGCCCCTACAATGAGCAGTTCTTC.

This clonotype has ten or more counts. The genes are TRBV6-6 and TRBJ2-3, with D possibly matching TRBD1 (6 bases). The CDR3 is 15 residues long. Per germline, CDR1 MNHNY and CDR2 SVGAGI (reference sequence). V was shortened by 2 bases and J by 4 bases, with 13 bases between the two germline ends. The chain's CDR3 is CASSYEVGAADTQYF. The CDR3 DNA sequence: TGTGCCAGCAGTTACGAGGTGGGGGCAGCAGATACGCAGTATTTT.

The rearrangement joins TRBV20-1 to TRBJ1-4; TRBD1 matches 7 bases. Germline values: CDR1 DFQATT, CDR2 SNEGSKA (reference sequence). V dropped 5 bases and J dropped 10; count of bases not matched to a gene: 10. This CDR3 spans 13 amino acids. The CDR3 reads CSAHKTGHGKLFF. The DNA of the CDR3 is TGCAGTGCTCACAAGACAGGGCATGGAAAACTGTTTTTT.

This clonotype was observed at least ten times. The chain carries TRBV7-6 and TRBJ1-5; D unclear. The CDR3 is 13 amino acids. The V end lost 5 bases, the J end lost 5 bases, and 10 bases lay between the germline ends. The V gene's germline CDR1 is SGHVS and CDR2 FNYEAQ. The CDR3 spells CASSPTRDQPQHF. DNA of the CDR3: TGTGCCAGCAGCCCCACACGGGATCAGCCCCAGCATTTT. Based on the CDR3 plus reference TRBV7-6 and TRBJ1-5, the full variable domain is GAGVSQSPRYKVTKRGQDVALRCDPISGHVSLYWYRQALGQGPEFLTYFNYEAQQDKSGLPNDRFSAERPEGSISTLTIQRTEQRDSAMYRCASSPTRDQPQHFGDGTRLSIL.